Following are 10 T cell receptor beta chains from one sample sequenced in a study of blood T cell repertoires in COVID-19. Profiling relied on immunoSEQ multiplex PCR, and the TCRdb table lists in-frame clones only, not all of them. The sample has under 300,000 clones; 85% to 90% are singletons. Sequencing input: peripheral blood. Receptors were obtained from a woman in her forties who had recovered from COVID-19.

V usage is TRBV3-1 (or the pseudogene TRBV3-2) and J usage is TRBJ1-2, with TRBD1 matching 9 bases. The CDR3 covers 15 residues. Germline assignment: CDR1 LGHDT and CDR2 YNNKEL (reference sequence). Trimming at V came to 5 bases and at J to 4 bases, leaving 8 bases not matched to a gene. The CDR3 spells CASSSRTGAPYGYTF. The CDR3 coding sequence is TGTGCCAGCAGCTCCCGGACAGGGGCCCCCTATGGCTACACCTTC.

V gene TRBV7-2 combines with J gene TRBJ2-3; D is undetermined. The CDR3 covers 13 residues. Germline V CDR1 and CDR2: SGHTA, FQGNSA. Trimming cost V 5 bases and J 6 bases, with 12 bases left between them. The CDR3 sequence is CASSPRDGDTQYF. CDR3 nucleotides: TGTGCCAGCAGCCCCAGAGACGGGGATACGCAGTATTTT.

The DNA for the CDR3 is TGTGCCTGGAGTGATTTCCAGGGGGCCCTATTGAACACTGAAGCTTTCTTT. Protein product: CAWSDFQGALLNTEAFF. The chain has TRBV30 and TRBJ1-1; 8 bases are shared with TRBD1. The CDR3 has 17 residues. V lost 1 base, J lost 0 bases, and 10 bases stayed unmatched. The germline V gene encodes CDR1 GTSNPN and CDR2 SVGIG (reference sequence).

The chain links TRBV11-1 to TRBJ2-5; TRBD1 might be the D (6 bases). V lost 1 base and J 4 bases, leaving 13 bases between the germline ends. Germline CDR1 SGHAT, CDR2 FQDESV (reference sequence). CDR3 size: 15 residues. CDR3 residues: CASSLERSGVETQYF. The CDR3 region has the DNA TGTGCCAGCAGCTTAGAGCGGTCAGGGGTAGAGACCCAGTACTTC. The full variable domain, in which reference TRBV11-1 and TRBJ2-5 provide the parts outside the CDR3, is EAEVAQSPRYKITEKSQAVAFWCDPISGHATLYWYRQILGQGPELLVQFQDESVVDDSQLPKDRFSAERLKGVDSTLKIQPAELGDSAMYLCASSLERSGVETQYFGPGTRLLVL.

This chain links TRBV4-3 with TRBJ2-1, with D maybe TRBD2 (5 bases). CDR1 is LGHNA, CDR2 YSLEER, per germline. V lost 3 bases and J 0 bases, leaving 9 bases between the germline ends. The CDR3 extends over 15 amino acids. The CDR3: CASSHISASYNEQFF. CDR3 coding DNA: TGCGCCAGCAGCCACATTAGCGCCTCCTACAATGAGCAGTTCTTC.

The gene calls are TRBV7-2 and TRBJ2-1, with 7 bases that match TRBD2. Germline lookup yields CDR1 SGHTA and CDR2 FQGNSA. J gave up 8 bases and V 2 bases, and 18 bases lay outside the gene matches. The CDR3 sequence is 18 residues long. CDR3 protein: CASSLFLRGSLLRYEQFF. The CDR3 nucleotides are TGTGCCAGCAGCTTATTTCTGCGCGGGAGTTTGTTGCGTTATGAGCAGTTCTTC.

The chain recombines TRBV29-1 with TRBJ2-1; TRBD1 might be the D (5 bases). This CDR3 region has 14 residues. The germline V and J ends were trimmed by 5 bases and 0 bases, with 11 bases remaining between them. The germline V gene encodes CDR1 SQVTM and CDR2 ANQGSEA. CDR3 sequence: CSVLDSSSYNEQFF. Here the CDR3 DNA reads TGCAGCGTTCTTGACAGCAGCTCCTACAATGAGCAGTTCTTC.

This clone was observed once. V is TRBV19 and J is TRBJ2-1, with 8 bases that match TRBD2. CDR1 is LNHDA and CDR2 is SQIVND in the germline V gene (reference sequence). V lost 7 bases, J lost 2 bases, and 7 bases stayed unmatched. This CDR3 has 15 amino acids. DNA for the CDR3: TGTGCCAGTAACCGGGGGGGAGAACCCTACAATGAGCAGTTCTTC. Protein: CASNRGGEPYNEQFF.

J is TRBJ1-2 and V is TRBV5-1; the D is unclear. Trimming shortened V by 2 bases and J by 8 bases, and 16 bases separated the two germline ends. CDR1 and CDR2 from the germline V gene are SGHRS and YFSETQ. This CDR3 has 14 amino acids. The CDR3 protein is CASSFPDTPRGYTF. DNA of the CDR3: TGCGCCAGCAGCTTCCCCGACACTCCCCGGGGCTACACCTTC.

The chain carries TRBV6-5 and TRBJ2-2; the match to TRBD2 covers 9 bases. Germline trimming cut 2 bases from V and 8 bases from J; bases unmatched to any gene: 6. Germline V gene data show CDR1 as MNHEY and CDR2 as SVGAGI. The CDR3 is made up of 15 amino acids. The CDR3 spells CASSYRLAGNGELFF. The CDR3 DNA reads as TGTGCCAGCAGTTACCGGCTAGCGGGAAATGGGGAGCTGTTTTTT.